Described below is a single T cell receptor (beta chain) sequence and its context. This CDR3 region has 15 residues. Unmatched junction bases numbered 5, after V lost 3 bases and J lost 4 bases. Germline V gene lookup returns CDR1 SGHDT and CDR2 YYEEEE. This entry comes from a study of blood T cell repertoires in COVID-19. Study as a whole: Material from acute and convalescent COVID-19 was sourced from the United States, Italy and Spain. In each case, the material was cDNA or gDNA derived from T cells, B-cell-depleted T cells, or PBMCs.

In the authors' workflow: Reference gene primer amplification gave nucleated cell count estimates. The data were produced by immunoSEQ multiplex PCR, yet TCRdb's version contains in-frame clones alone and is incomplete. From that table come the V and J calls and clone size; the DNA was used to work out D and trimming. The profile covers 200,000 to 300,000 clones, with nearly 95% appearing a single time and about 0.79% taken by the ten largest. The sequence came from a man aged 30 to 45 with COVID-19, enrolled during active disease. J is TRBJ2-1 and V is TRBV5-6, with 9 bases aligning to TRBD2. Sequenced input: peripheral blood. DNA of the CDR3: TGTGCCAGCAGCTATGGACTAGCGCATTACAATGAGCAGTTCTTC. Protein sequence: CASSYGLAHYNEQFF.